Listed below are T cell receptor beta chains from one sample, sequenced in a study of cytomegalovirus exposure and HLA in healthy donors. Repertoires were generated with immunoSEQ multiplex PCR, while TCRdb's copy carries only in-frame clones and drops some. The sample yields around 170,000 clones, around three quarters seen once. The sequenced sample was PBMCs. Receptors originate from a woman in her twenties or thirties in good health and CMV-seronegative. Each CDR3 is given with its conserved first and last residue. A D gene is named only where the DNA matches it firmly. Clone size, where shown, is once, few, many, or a class for clones that have expanded.

v_call	clone_size	j_call	d_call	cdr3_nt	cdr3_aa
TRBV4-1	NA	TRBJ1-4	NA	TGCGCCAGCAGCCAAGAGTGGAGGGCAGATAATGAAAAACTGTTTTTT	CASSQEWRADNEKLFF
TRBV4-1	NA	TRBJ2-6	NA	TGCGCCAGCAGCCAGGTCCTCCAGGTCTACGGTGGGGCCAACGTCCTGACTTTC	CASSQVLQVYGGANVLTF
TRBV5-1	NA	TRBJ2-7	TRBD2	TGCGCCAGCAGCTTGCCTAGCGGAAACGAGCAGTACTTC	CASSLPSGNEQYF
TRBV7-9	NA	TRBJ1-4	NA	TGTGCCAGCAGCTTAGTTGGGGGCGCCTATGATGAAAAACTGTTTTTT	CASSLVGGAYDEKLFF
TRBV4-1	NA	TRBJ1-2	TRBD1	TGCGCCAGCAGCCCACGACAGGGGGACTATGGCTACACCTTC	CASSPRQGDYGYTF
TRBV6-6	NA	TRBJ1-5	NA	TGTGCCGGGAGGGCCGATAGCAATCAGCCCCAGCATTTT	CAGRADSNQPQHF
TRBV5-1	NA	TRBJ1-3	TRBD1	TGCGCCAGCATGCCTTGGGGACAGGGAAACACCATATATTTT	CASMPWGQGNTIYF
TRBV5-5	NA	TRBJ2-7	TRBD1	TGTGCCAGCAGCGTGGCTACAGGGGGCTCTTTCTACGAGCAGTACTTC	CASSVATGGSFYEQYF
TRBV5-1	NA	TRBJ2-7	NA	TGCGCCAGCAGCTTGACCGTGCAGGGGGGCTCCTACGAGCAGTACTTC	CASSLTVQGGSYEQYF
TRBV7-9	NA	TRBJ2-3	TRBD1	TGTGCCAGCAGCTCGACAGGGGTTGGAGATACGCAGTATTTT	CASSSTGVGDTQYF
TRBV19	few	TRBJ2-7	TRBD1	TGTGCCAGTAGTACCCGACAGGGTGGGAGTTACGAGCAGTACTTC	CASSTRQGGSYEQYF
TRBV6-1	NA	TRBJ2-2	TRBD1	TGTGCCAGCAGTGTGGACAGGGGCACCGGGGAGCTGTTTTTT	CASSVDRGTGELFF
TRBV5-1	few	TRBJ1-3	NA	TGCGCCAGCAGCGGAGGGGGGGCCTTGGTGGACACCATATATTTT	CASSGGGALVDTIYF
TRBV27	NA	TRBJ2-1	NA	TGTGCCAGCAGGGGAGCTGGGAAGATCATTGAGCAGTTCTTC	CASRGAGKIIEQFF
TRBV7-9	NA	TRBJ1-6	NA	TGTGCCAGCAGCCTGGGGGGGGCAGCGAGGTCACCCCTCCACTTT	CASSLGGAARSPLHF
TRBV9	NA	TRBJ1-5	NA	TGTGCCAGCAGCGTAGCGGGAAATAGCAATCAGCCCCAGCATTTT	CASSVAGNSNQPQHF
TRBV18	NA	TRBJ1-1	NA	TGTGCCAGCTCACCACAGAGCGATAGGAGCACTGAAGCTTTCTTT	CASSPQSDRSTEAFF
TRBV5-1	NA	TRBJ2-1	TRBD1	TGCGCCAGCAGCGGAGCCGGGACAGCCTACAATGAGCAGTTCTTC	CASSGAGTAYNEQFF
TRBV6-5	once	TRBJ2-7	TRBD1	TGTGCCAGCAGTTACGGACCGACAGGGAACGAGCAGTACTTC	CASSYGPTGNEQYF
TRBV29-1	NA	TRBJ2-3	TRBD2	TGCAGCGTAGAACTAGCGGGGGCAGATACGCAGTATTTT	CSVELAGADTQYF
TRBV5-1	once	TRBJ2-1	NA	TGCGCCAGCAGCTTGGACCCGGGGAATGAGCAGTTCTTC	CASSLDPGNEQFF
TRBV30	NA	TRBJ1-1	NA	TGTGCCTGGAGTCTACCCCTCATGAACACTGAAGCTTTCTTT	CAWSLPLMNTEAFF
TRBV5-1	NA	TRBJ1-6	TRBD1	TGCGCCAGCAGCCGGACAGGGACTGCGAATGATAATTCACCCCTCCACTTT	CASSRTGTANDNSPLHF
TRBV15	NA	TRBJ2-3	TRBD2	TGTGCCACCAGCAGAGCCCAACTAGCGGGCTCACTCCATACGCAGTATTTT	CATSRAQLAGSLHTQYF
TRBV5-1	NA	TRBJ2-3	NA	TGCGCCAGCAGCTTGATCCCCGGACACGGCACAGATACGCAGTATTTT	CASSLIPGHGTDTQYF
TRBV6-5	NA	TRBJ1-1	NA	TGTGCCAGCAGTCCAGGACACAACACTGAAGCTTTCTTT	CASSPGHNTEAFF
TRBV12-5	NA	TRBJ1-4	TRBD1	TGTGCTAGTGCCGGGGGTTGGACAGGGCGGAAAATTGAAAAACTGTTTTTT	CASAGGWTGRKIEKLFF
TRBV10-2	NA	TRBJ2-7	TRBD2	TGCGCCAGCAGTGAGCGACTAGCGGGGAACCCCTACGAGCAGTACTTC	CASSERLAGNPYEQYF
TRBV6-1	NA	TRBJ1-1	TRBD1	TGTGCCAGCAGTGCGGGGACAGGGGTCTGGAAGAACACTGAAGCTTTCTTT	CASSAGTGVWKNTEAFF
TRBV9	once	TRBJ1-1	TRBD1	TGTGCCAGCAGCGGGGGACAGGAACACACTGAAGCTTTCTTT	CASSGGQEHTEAFF
TRBV18	once	TRBJ1-2	TRBD1	TGTGCCAGCTCACCACGACAGGGGGCAGAAGGCTACACCTTC	CASSPRQGAEGYTF
TRBV5-1	NA	TRBJ1-6	TRBD1	TGCGCCAGCAGCTTGGAAAGGGGACAGAGAGATTATAATTCACCCCTCCACTTT	CASSLERGQRDYNSPLHF
TRBV4-1	NA	TRBJ1-2	TRBD1	TGCGCCAGCAGCCAATCTCAGGGGGCCGGTGGCTACACCTTC	CASSQSQGAGGYTF
TRBV9	NA	TRBJ2-5	NA	TGTGCCAGCAGCGTAGCTGGGCAGGAGACCCAGTACTTC	CASSVAGQETQYF
TRBV6-1	NA	TRBJ2-7	NA	TGTGCCAGCGCACGACAGCGTTCCTACGAGCAGTACTTC	CASARQRSYEQYF
TRBV5-1	few	TRBJ2-5	NA	TGCGCCAGCAGCTTGGCCGGAGTGCTAATGGAGACCCAGTACTTC	CASSLAGVLMETQYF
TRBV6-6	NA	TRBJ2-7	TRBD1	TGTGCCAGCAGTTCCCGGGACAGTTCCTACGAGCAGTACTTC	CASSSRDSSYEQYF
TRBV7-6	NA	TRBJ2-3	NA	TGTGCCAGCAGCTTACCTCCTCGGGGGGATACGCAGTATTTT	CASSLPPRGDTQYF
TRBV15	NA	TRBJ2-7	NA	TGTGCCACCAGCAGTAAGGGGGGGTACGAGCAGTACTTC	CATSSKGGYEQYF
TRBV7-2	NA	TRBJ1-6	NA	TGTGCCACCTCCCCACAGGGATCCTATAATTCACCCCTCCACTTT	CATSPQGSYNSPLHF
TRBV2	NA	TRBJ1-2	NA	TGTGCCAGCAGTCCCGGACAAGAATATGGCTACACCTTC	CASSPGQEYGYTF
TRBV25-1	NA	TRBJ2-1	NA	TGTGCCAGCGGCGGGGTCTACAATGAGCAGTTCTTC	CASGGVYNEQFF
TRBV6-5	NA	TRBJ2-5	NA	TGTGCCAGCAGTTACGGGGGCTTAATAAAAGAGACCCAGTACTTC	CASSYGGLIKETQYF
TRBV9	NA	TRBJ2-3	TRBD2	TGTGCCAGCAGCGTAGCTCCTATAGCGGGGGGGCCGGGAGATACGCAGTATTTT	CASSVAPIAGGPGDTQYF
TRBV10-3	NA	TRBJ2-3	TRBD1	TGTGCCATCAGCCCAGGACAGGGGGCTAGCACAGATACGCAGTATTTT	CAISPGQGASTDTQYF
TRBV6-1	once	TRBJ2-5	TRBD1	TGTGCCAGCAGTGACTGGACAGGGGAGGAGACCCAGTACTTC	CASSDWTGEETQYF